This TCR beta chain appears in the sequencing data of a study of shared clonotypes between healthy human individuals. Regarding the study as a whole: Lower generation probabilities were found for non-shared clonotypes than for those shared by all four donors. Naive CD4 clonotype sharing across several donors was approximately 5%.

Naive CD8 cells lacked CD45RO and underwent positive selection for CCR7, leaving out terminally differentiated effector memory CD45RA+ cells. In the case of this clone: Its antigen is not known. Within the sample, other DNA sequences also encode this same CDR3.

Germline CDR1 and CDR2: SGDLS and YYNGEE. The ends were cut back, 0 bases at V and 6 bases at J, with 4 bases in the middle. This CDR3 is 12 amino acids long. The assay ran at deep level. In the original workflow: Filtering was not the same, since immunoSEQ gave junction-only sequences without quality scores. Sequenced by immunoSEQ multiplex PCR; TCRdb stores in-frame clones only, minus some. V and J calls and clone size are those listed in that table; D and trimming were worked out from the DNA. The repertoire holds over 2 million clones, with around 96% as singletons. Sequencing used naive CD8+ T cells sorted from blood. V usage is TRBV9 and J usage is TRBJ2-1, with D unclear. The origin of this receptor is a man between 18 and 35 years old in good health. The CDR3 DNA is TGTGCCAGCAGCGTAGGGCCCAATGAGCAGTTCTTC. This codes for CASSVGPNEQFF.